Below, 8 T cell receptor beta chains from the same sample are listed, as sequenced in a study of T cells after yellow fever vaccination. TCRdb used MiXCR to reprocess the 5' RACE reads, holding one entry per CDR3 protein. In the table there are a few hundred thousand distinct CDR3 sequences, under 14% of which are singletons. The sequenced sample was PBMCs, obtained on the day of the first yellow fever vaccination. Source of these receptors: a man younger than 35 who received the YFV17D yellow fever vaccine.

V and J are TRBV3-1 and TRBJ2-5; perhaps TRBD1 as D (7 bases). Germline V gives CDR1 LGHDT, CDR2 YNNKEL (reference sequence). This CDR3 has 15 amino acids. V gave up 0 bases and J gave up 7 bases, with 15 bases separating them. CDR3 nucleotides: TGTGCCAGCAGCCAAGACTGGAGGGGGCCGGGGACCCAGTACTTC. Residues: CASSQDWRGPGTQYF.

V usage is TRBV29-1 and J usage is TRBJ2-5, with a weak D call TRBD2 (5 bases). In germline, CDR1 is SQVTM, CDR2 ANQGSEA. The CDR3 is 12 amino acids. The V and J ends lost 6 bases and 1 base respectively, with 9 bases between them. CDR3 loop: CSVMGSQETQYF. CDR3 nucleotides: TGCAGCGTGATGGGGAGCCAAGAGACCCAGTACTTC.

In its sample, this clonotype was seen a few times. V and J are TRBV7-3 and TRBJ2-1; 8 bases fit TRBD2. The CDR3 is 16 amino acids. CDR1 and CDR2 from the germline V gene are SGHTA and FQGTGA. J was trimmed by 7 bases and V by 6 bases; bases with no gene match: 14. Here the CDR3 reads CASSPTGGASGNEQFF. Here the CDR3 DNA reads TGTGCCAGCAGTCCAACCGGGGGGGCAAGTGGGAATGAGCAGTTCTTC.

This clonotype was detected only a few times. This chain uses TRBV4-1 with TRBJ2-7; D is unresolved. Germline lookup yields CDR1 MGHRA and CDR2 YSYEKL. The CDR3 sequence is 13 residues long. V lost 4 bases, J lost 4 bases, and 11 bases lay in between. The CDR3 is CASSPKTRYEQYF. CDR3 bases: TGCGCCAGCAGCCCAAAGACACGTTACGAGCAGTACTTC.

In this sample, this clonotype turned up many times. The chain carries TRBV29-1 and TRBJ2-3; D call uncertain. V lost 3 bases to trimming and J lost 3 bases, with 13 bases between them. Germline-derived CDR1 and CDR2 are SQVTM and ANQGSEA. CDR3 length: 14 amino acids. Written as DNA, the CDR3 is TGCAGCGTTGATAAGACAACCACAACAGATACGCAGTATTTT. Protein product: CSVDKTTTTDTQYF.

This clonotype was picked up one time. The CDR3 DNA sequence: TGTGCCAGTCTAACCGGGACTCCGGCCCCCTACGAGCAGTACTTC. Translation gives CASLTGTPAPYEQYF. The chain employs TRBV6-1 and TRBJ2-7, with D possibly TRBD2 on 6 matching bases. The CDR3 extends over 15 amino acids. CDR1 MNHNS and CDR2 SASEGT come from the germline V gene. The V end was cut by 9 bases, the J end by 2 bases, with 20 bases between.

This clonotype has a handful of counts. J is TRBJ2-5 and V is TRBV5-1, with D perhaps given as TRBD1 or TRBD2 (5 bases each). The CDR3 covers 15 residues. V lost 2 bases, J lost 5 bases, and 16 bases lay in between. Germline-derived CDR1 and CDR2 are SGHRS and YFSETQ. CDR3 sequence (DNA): TGCGCCAGCAGCTTTACGTCGGGGCCGAGGGAGACCCAGTACTTC. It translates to CASSFTSGPRETQYF.

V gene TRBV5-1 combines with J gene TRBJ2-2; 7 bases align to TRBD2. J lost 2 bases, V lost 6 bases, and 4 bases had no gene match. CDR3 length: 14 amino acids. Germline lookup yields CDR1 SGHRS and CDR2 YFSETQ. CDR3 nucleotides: TGCGCCAGCACCAGCGGGGCCAACACCGGGGAGCTGTTTTTT. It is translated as CASTSGANTGELFF.